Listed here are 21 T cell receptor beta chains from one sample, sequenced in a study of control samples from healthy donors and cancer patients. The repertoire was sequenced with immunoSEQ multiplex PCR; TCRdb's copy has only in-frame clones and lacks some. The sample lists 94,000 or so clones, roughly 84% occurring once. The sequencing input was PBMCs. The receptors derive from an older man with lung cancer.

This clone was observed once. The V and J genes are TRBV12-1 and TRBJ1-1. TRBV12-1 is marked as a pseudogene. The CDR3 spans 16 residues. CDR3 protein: CASSFRIGEMNTEAFF. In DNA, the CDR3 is TGTGCCAGCAGCTTTAGGATCGGGGAGATGAACACTGAAGCTTTCTTT.

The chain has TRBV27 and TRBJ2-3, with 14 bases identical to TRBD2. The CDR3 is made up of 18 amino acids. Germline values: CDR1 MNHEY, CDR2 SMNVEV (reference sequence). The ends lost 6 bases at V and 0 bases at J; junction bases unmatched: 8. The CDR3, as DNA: TGTGCCAGCAGGTCCGGGACTAGCGGGGGCGAGAGCACAGATACGCAGTATTTT. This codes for CASRSGTSGGESTDTQYF.

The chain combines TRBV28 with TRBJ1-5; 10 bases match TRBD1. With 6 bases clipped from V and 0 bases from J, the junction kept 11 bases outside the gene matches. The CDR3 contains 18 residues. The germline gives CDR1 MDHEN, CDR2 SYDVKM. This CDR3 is CASSKRQGATNSNQPQHF. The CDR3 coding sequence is TGTGCCAGCAGCAAGAGACAGGGGGCGACGAATAGCAATCAGCCCCAGCATTTT.

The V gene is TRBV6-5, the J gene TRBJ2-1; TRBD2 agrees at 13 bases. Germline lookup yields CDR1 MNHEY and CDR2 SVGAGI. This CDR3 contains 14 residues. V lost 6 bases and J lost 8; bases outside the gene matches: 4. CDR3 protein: CASSAGLAGYEQFF. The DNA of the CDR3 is TGTGCCAGCAGCGCGGGACTAGCGGGGTATGAGCAGTTCTTC.

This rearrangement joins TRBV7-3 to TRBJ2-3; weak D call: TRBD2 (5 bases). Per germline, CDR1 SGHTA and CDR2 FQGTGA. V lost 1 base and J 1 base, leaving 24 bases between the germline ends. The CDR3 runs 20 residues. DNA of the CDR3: TGTGCCAGCAGCTTAAGGGCAGCCCGTCCCTCTAGCTTGGGCACAGATACGCAGTATTTT. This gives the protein CASSLRAARPSSLGTDTQYF.

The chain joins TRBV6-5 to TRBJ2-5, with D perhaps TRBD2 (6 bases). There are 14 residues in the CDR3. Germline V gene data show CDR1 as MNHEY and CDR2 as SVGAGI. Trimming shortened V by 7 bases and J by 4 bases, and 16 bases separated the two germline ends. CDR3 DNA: TGTGCCAGCACCCACTCCTACGGGAGAGAGACCCAGTACTTC. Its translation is CASTHSYGRETQYF.

CDR3 sequence reads: CASQLTGSSGNTIYF. For the CDR3, the DNA is TGTGCTAGTCAGCTGACAGGATCCTCTGGAAACACCATATATTTT. The gene calls are TRBV12-5 and TRBJ1-3, with a possible D match to TRBD1 (6 bases). Germline V CDR1 and CDR2: LGHNT, FRNRAP. V gave up 8 bases and J gave up 0 bases, with 14 bases separating them. The CDR3 runs 15 residues. Supplemented by reference TRBV12-5 and TRBJ1-3, the full variable domain reads DARVTQTPRHKVTEMGQEVTMRCQPILGHNTVFWYRQTMMQGLELLAYFRNRAPLDDSGMPKDRFSAEMPDATLATLKIQPSEPRDSAVYFCASQLTGSSGNTIYFGEGSWLTVV.

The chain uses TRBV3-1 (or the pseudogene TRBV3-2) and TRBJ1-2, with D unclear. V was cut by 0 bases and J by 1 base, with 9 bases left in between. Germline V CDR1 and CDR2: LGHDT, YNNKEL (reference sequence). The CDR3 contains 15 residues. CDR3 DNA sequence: TGTGCCAGCAGCCAAGAATGGGCCAGTAACTATGGCTACACCTTC. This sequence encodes CASSQEWASNYGYTF.

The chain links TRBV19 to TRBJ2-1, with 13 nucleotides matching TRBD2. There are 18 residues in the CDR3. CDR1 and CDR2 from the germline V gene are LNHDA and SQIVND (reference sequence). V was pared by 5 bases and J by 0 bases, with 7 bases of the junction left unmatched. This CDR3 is CASSSRTSGGISYNEQFF. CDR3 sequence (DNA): TGTGCCAGTAGTTCGAGGACTAGCGGGGGAATCTCCTACAATGAGCAGTTCTTC. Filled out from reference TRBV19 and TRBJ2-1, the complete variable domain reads DGGITQSPKYLFRKEGQNVTLSCEQNLNHDAMYWYRQDPGQGLRLIYYSQIVNDFQKGDIAEGYSVSREKKESFPLTVTSAQKNPTAFYLCASSSRTSGGISYNEQFFGPGTRLTVL.

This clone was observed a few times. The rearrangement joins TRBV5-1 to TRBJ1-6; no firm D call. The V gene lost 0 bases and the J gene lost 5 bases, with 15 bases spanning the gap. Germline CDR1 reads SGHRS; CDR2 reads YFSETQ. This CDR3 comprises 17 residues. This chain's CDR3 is CASSLAVTAGNNSPLHF. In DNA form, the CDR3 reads TGCGCCAGCAGCTTGGCCGTCACCGCCGGGAATAATTCACCCCTCCACTTT. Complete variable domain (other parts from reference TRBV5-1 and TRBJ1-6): KAGVTQTPRYLIKTRGQQVTLSCSPISGHRSVSWYQQTPGQGLQFLFEYFSETQRNKGNFPGRFSGRQFSNSRSEMNVSTLELGDSALYLCASSLAVTAGNNSPLHFGNGTRLTVT.

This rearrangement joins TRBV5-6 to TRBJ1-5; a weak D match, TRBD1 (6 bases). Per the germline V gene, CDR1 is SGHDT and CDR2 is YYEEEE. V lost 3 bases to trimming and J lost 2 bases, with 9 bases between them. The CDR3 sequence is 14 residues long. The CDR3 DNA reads TGTGCCAGCAGCTCCAGGGGCGGCAATCAGCCCCAGCATTTT. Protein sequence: CASSSRGGNQPQHF.

CDR3 loop: CAWRDRATNTGELFF. CDR3 nucleotide sequence: TGTGCCTGGAGAGACAGGGCTACCAACACCGGGGAGCTGTTTTTT. The genes are TRBV30 and TRBJ2-2; 7 bases align to TRBD1. CDR3 length equals 15 residues. The V gene's germline CDR1 is GTSNPN and CDR2 SVGIG (reference sequence). The trim removed 3 bases at V and 2 bases at J, leaving 6 bases unmatched.

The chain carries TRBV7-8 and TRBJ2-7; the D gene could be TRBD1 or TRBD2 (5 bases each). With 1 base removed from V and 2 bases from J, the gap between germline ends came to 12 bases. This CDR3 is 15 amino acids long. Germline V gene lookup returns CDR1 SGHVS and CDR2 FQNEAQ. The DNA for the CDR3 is TGTGCCAGCAGCTTAGAACTAGGGGTAACCTACGAGCAGTACTTC. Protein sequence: CASSLELGVTYEQYF.

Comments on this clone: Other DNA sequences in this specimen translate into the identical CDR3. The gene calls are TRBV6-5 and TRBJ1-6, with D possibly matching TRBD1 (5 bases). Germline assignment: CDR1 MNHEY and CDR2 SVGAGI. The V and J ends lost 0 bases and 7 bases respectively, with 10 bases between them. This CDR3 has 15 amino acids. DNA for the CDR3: TGTGCCAGCAGTTACTCGAGGGGCGGCAATTCACCCCTCCACTTT. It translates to CASSYSRGGNSPLHF.

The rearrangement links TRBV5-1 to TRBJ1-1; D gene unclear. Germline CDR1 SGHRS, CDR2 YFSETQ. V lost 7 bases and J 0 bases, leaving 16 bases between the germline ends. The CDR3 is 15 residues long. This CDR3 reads CASAPDGLMNTEAFF. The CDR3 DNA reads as TGCGCCAGCGCTCCAGACGGGCTGATGAACACTGAAGCTTTCTTT.

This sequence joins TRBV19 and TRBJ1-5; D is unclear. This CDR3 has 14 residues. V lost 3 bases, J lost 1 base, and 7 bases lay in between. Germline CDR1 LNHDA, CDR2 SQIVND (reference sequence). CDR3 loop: CASSIRNSNQPQHF. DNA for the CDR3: TGTGCCAGTAGTATTCGTAACAGCAATCAGCCCCAGCATTTT.

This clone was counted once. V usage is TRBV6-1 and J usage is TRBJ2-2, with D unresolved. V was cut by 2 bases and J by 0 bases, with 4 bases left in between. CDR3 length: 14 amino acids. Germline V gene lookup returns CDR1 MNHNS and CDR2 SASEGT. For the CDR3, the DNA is TGTGCCAGCAGTGAAACTACGAACACCGGGGAGCTGTTTTTT. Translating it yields CASSETTNTGELFF.

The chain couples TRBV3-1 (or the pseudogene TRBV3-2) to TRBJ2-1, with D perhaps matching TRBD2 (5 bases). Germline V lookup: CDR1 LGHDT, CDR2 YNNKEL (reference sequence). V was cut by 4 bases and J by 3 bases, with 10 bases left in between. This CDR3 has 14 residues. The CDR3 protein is CASSPVRGYNEQFF. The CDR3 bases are TGTGCCAGCAGCCCCGTACGGGGCTACAATGAGCAGTTCTTC.

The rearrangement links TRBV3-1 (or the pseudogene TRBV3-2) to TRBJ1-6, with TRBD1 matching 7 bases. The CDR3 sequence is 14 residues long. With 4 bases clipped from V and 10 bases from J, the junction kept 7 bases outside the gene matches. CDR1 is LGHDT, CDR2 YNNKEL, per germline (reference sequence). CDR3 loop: CASSRTGPESPLHF. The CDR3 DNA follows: TGTGCCAGCAGCCGGACAGGCCCTGAGTCACCCCTCCACTTT.

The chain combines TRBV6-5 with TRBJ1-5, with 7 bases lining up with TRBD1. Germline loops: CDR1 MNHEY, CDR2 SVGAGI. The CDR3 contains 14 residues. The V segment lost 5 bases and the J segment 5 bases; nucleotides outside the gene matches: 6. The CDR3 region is CASSLQGDDQPQHF. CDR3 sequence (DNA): TGTGCCAGCAGTCTCCAGGGGGACGATCAGCCCCAGCATTTT.

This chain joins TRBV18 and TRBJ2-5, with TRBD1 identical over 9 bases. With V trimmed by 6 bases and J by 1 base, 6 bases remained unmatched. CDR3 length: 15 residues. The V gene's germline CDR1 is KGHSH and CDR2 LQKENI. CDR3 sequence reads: CASSFAQGAQETQYF. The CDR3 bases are TGTGCCAGCTCCTTTGCACAGGGGGCCCAAGAGACCCAGTACTTC.